This T cell receptor (beta chain) was captured in a study of vaccination and CD4 T cells after COVID-19. About the study: Nasal swab PCR detected SARS-CoV-2 in convalescent patients, who comprised roughly nine mild cases and one severe case.

This clonotype was counted between two and nine times. Its cognate antigen is unknown. Sequencing of the DNA from cultured CD4+ T cells was carried out with the Oncomine TCR Beta short-read assay. TCRdb re-analysed the PCR reads in MiXCR, keeping a single row per CDR3 protein. The sample has some 11,000 distinct CDR3 sequences; 41% are singletons. Treatment in this sample: approximately 11-day PBMC culture with coronavirus spike peptide pools or control peptides (ViraFEST assay). Fewer than 2.5 million PBMCs went into each well for culture with roughly 10 IU/ml IL-2 and around 10 ug/ml peptide pools. The CDR3 totals 14 residues. The germline V gene has CDR1 MGHDK and CDR2 SYGVNS. V lost 2 bases and J 8 bases, leaving 15 bases between the germline ends. The study's findings and limits: It was found that, in convalescent patients, 304 of 307 vaccine-specific clones were spike mono-reactive.

The chain uses TRBV25-1 and TRBJ1-2, with D possibly matching TRBD1 (5 bases). The specimen was CD4+ T cells from blood, cultured in vitro, collected after SARS-CoV-2 vaccination. This receptor was taken from a human donor who had recovered from COVID-19. The CDR3 DNA sequence: TGTGCCAGCAGTGAAGGACACCGGGAGTGGGGCTACACCTTC. Translating it yields CASSEGHREWGYTF.